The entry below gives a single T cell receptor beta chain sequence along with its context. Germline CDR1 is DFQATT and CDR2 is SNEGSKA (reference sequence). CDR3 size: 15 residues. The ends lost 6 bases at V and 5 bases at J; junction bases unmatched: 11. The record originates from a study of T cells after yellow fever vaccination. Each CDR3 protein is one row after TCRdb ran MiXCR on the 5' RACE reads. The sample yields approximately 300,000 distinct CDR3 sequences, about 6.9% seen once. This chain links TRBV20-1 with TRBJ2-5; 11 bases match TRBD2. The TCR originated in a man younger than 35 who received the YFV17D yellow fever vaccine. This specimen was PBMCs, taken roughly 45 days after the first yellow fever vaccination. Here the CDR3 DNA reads TGCAGTGCAAGGGGTAGCGGGGGGGCCCGGGAGACCCAGTACTTC. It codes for CSARGSGGARETQYF.